The 32 T cell receptor beta chains below were found in one sample sequenced in a study of CD8 T cells in Susac syndrome. The RNA input was roughly 0.45 to 1 ug, and it was reverse transcribed with random hexamers. MiXCR, applied by TCRdb to the immunoSEQ multiplex PCR reads, yields one record per CDR3 protein. The data show hundreds of thousands of distinct CDR3 sequences, with about 96% seen just once and 0.08% to 0.11% held by the top ten. What was sequenced was CD4+ T cells from PBMCs. All receptors come from a human donor with Susac syndrome.

V gene TRBV25-1 combines with J gene TRBJ2-1; 13 bases map to TRBD2. Germline assignment: CDR1 MGHDK and CDR2 SYGVNS. The V and J ends lost 9 bases and 8 bases, in that order; junction bases with no gene match: 4. The CDR3 runs 13 residues. The CDR3 reads CASGLAGADEQFF. As DNA, the CDR3 is TGTGCCAGTGGACTAGCGGGAGCTGATGAGCAGTTCTTC.

V is TRBV12-3 or TRBV12-4 and J is TRBJ2-7; 9 bases are a match to TRBD1. With 10 bases clipped from V and 6 bases from J, the junction kept 4 bases outside the gene matches. The CDR3 totals 11 residues. In DNA form, the CDR3 reads TGTGCCACCGGGACAGGGTCCGAGCAGTACTTC. Amino acids: CATGTGSEQYF.

The chain has TRBV14 and TRBJ2-1; D gene ambiguous. Germline loops: CDR1 SGHDN, CDR2 FVKESK. The CDR3 is 12 residues long. V dropped 4 bases and J dropped 9 bases, with 10 bases sitting between them. In nucleotides, the CDR3 is TGTGCCAGCAGCCTGAGTACGTCTGAGCAGTTCTTC. Translating it yields CASSLSTSEQFF.

The chain employs TRBV9 and TRBJ2-1; possibly TRBD1 or TRBD2 for D (5 bases each). The V gene's germline CDR1 is SGDLS and CDR2 YYNGEE. This CDR3 contains 17 residues. Deletions cut 3 bases from V and 6 bases from J, with 22 bases between. DNA for the CDR3: TGTGCCAGCAGCGACAAACTGGAGGTGGGGCGGCTCAATGAGCAGTTCTTC. Amino acids: CASSDKLEVGRLNEQFF.

J is TRBJ2-1 and V is TRBV3-1, with D unclear. Trimming removed 5 bases at V and 3 bases at J, with 5 bases between. Germline V gene lookup returns CDR1 LGHDT and CDR2 YNNKEL (reference sequence). The CDR3 has 12 residues. The CDR3, as DNA: TGTGCCAGCAGCTCTTACTACAATGAGCAGTTCTTC. Translation gives CASSSYYNEQFF.

The J gene is TRBJ1-5, the V gene TRBV29-1; no definite D call. Germline-derived CDR1 and CDR2 are SQVTM and ANQGSEA. Trimming took off 2 bases at V and 2 bases at J, with 7 bases between the two ends. The CDR3 loop spans 13 amino acids. Here the CDR3 reads CSVENQGNQPQHF. As DNA, the CDR3 is TGCAGCGTTGAAAACCAGGGCAATCAGCCCCAGCATTTT.

The chain links TRBV23-1 to TRBJ1-2, with 10 bases that match TRBD1. TRBV23-1 is flagged as an ORF with uncertain function. CDR3 length: 20 amino acids. V lost 0 bases and J lost 1; bases outside the gene matches: 14. The CDR3: CASSQSALYLTGGVNYGYTF. The CDR3 DNA sequence: TGCGCCAGCAGTCAATCTGCCCTCTATCTGACAGGGGGCGTTAACTATGGCTACACCTTC.

The rearrangement uses TRBV5-1 and TRBJ1-1, with 7 positions matching TRBD1. V gave up 2 bases and J gave up 0 bases; unmatched junction bases: 7. The germline V gene has CDR1 SGHRS and CDR2 YFSETQ. The CDR3 covers 16 residues. The CDR3, as DNA: TGCGCCAGCAGCTTTCCACCGGGACAGATGAACACTGAAGCTTTCTTT. Translation gives CASSFPPGQMNTEAFF.

The gene calls are TRBV6-1 and TRBJ2-5; possible D gene TRBD1, 6 bases. Germline lookup yields CDR1 MNHNS and CDR2 SASEGT. Between the trimmed V and J ends, which lost 5 bases and 0 bases, there was a span of 10 bases. This CDR3 spans 14 amino acids. CDR3 nucleotide sequence: TGTGCCAGCAGTCCCCGGGACAACCAAGAGACCCAGTACTTC. Translation gives CASSPRDNQETQYF.

The chain uses TRBV9 and TRBJ2-6; perhaps TRBD1 as D (5 bases). The germline V and J ends were trimmed by 4 bases and 0 bases, with 17 bases remaining between them. The CDR3 contains 18 residues. The germline CDR1 and CDR2 sequences are SGDLS and YYNGEE. CDR3 sequence: CASSPQLQVYSGANVLTF. CDR3 DNA sequence: TGTGCCAGCAGCCCCCAACTACAGGTTTACTCTGGGGCCAACGTCCTGACTTTC.

This chain joins TRBV14 and TRBJ2-1; tentative D call: TRBD2 (5 bases). Deletions cut 2 bases from V and 9 bases from J, with 11 bases between. Per germline, CDR1 SGHDN and CDR2 FVKESK. CDR3 length equals 13 residues. The CDR3 DNA follows: TGTGCCAGCAGCCAAAGCGGAGCTGGTGAGCAGTTCTTC. Translation gives CASSQSGAGEQFF.

V is TRBV12-3 or TRBV12-4 and J is TRBJ1-1; the D is unclear. V shed 3 bases and J shed 5 bases, with 10 bases lying between them. The CDR3 loop spans 13 amino acids. The CDR3 DNA sequence: TGTGCCAGCAGTTTTCGCCACGATACTGAAGCTTTCTTT. Translation: CASSFRHDTEAFF.

The chain carries TRBV13 and TRBJ2-2; TRBD2 matches 7 bases. The J segment lost 4 bases and the V segment lost 5 bases, leaving 10 bases of the junction unmatched. The V gene's germline CDR1 is PRHDT and CDR2 FYEKMQ (reference sequence). The CDR3 contains 16 residues. The CDR3 DNA is TGTGCCAGCAGCCAACGGGCGGGAGTTGGCACCGGGGAGCTGTTTTTT. It encodes CASSQRAGVGTGELFF.

The chain links TRBV15 to TRBJ2-7; no firm D call. CDR1 LNHNV and CDR2 YYDKDF come from the germline V gene (reference sequence). Deletions cut 1 base from V and 2 bases from J, with 6 bases between. The CDR3 sequence is 13 residues long. DNA for the CDR3: TGTGCCACCAGCAGAGTACGCGCCTACGAGCAGTACTTC. This translates into CATSRVRAYEQYF.

V gene TRBV6-1 combines with J gene TRBJ2-7; D not certain. V was trimmed by 5 bases and J by 6 bases, leaving 11 bases between them. Germline CDR1 is MNHNS and CDR2 is SASEGT. The CDR3 totals 12 residues. CDR3: CASSFGTGEQYF. CDR3 DNA sequence: TGTGCCAGCAGTTTTGGCACCGGCGAGCAGTACTTC.

This chain connects TRBV9 to TRBJ2-2; TRBD1 might be the D (5 bases). CDR3 size: 15 residues. Germline values: CDR1 SGDLS, CDR2 YYNGEE. Between the trimmed V and J ends, which lost 1 base and 2 bases, there was a span of 9 bases. CDR3 sequence reads: CASSVTDRNTGELFF. The DNA of the CDR3 is TGTGCCAGCAGCGTAACCGACAGAAACACCGGGGAGCTGTTTTTT. Variable domain in full (rest from reference TRBV9 and TRBJ2-2): DSGVTQTPKHLITATGQRVTLRCSPRSGDLSVYWYQQSLDQGLQFLIQYYNGEERAKGNILERFSAQQFPDLHSELNLSSLELGDSALYFCASSVTDRNTGELFFGEGSRLTVL.

This rearrangement joins TRBV4-1 to TRBJ2-7; TRBD1 aligns across 7 bases. Trimming took 1 base from V and 3 from J; bases not matched to a gene: 6. The germline CDR1 and CDR2 sequences are MGHRA and YSYEKL. The CDR3 is 15 residues long. CDR3 sequence (DNA): TGCGCCAGCAGCCAAGTCCGAGACAGGGTCTACGAGCAGTACTTC. This encodes CASSQVRDRVYEQYF.

The rearrangement uses TRBV2 and TRBJ1-5; no clear D. V was trimmed by 0 bases and J by 7 bases, leaving 4 bases between them. This CDR3 region has 12 residues. Germline CDR1 reads SNHLY; CDR2 reads FYNNEI. The CDR3 loop is CASSEAFQPQHF. CDR3 DNA sequence: TGTGCCAGCAGTGAAGCGTTCCAGCCCCAGCATTTT.

The V gene is TRBV29-1, the J gene TRBJ2-7; D might be TRBD1 (5 bases). The germline V gene encodes CDR1 SQVTM and CDR2 ANQGSEA. Trimming took off 8 bases at V and 5 bases at J, with 19 bases between the two ends. CDR3 size: 13 residues. CDR3 sequence (DNA): TGCAGCATCAGGGTCCTGATCGGCGACGAGCAGTACTTC. Its translation is CSIRVLIGDEQYF.

The rearrangement links TRBV4-1 to TRBJ2-3; no firm D call. Germline lookup yields CDR1 MGHRA and CDR2 YSYEKL. V lost 4 bases and J lost 2, with 10 bases in between. This CDR3 is 14 amino acids long. The CDR3 region is CASSPLRPTDTQYF. In nucleotides, the CDR3 is TGCGCCAGCAGCCCTCTCAGACCCACAGATACGCAGTATTTT.

The chain uses TRBV7-3 and TRBJ2-7; the match to TRBD2 covers 8 bases. This CDR3 is 15 amino acids long. From germline, CDR1 is SGHTA and CDR2 FQGTGA. With V trimmed by 1 base and J by 2 bases, 4 bases remained unmatched. CDR3 bases: TGTGCCAGCAGCTTAAGGGCGGGAGGCCCCTACGAGCAGTACTTC. Translation gives CASSLRAGGPYEQYF.

V gene TRBV12-3 or TRBV12-4 combines with J gene TRBJ2-7; D unclear. The CDR3 covers 11 residues. The germline V and J ends were trimmed by 4 bases and 0 bases, with 1 base remaining between them. The chain's CDR3 is CASSYSYEQYF. CDR3 DNA sequence: TGTGCCAGCAGTTACTCCTACGAGCAGTACTTC.

The chain uses TRBV29-1 and TRBJ2-7; D is possibly TRBD2 (5 bases). The V end was cut by 4 bases, the J end by 3 bases, with 16 bases between. CDR3 size: 14 residues. CDR1 and CDR2 (germline): SQVTM, ANQGSEA. The CDR3 nucleotides read TGCAGCGTTGTGAGTCAGGAAGGACTCTACGAGCAGTACTTC. As protein: CSVVSQEGLYEQYF.

This clonotype was detected once. The chain carries TRBV20-1 and TRBJ2-1; D remains unclear. CDR3 length equals 12 residues. Germline V lookup: CDR1 DFQATT, CDR2 SNEGSKA (reference sequence). With 7 bases removed from V and 3 bases from J, the gap between germline ends came to 10 bases. The CDR3 sequence is CSGGSFYNEQFF. CDR3 nucleotides: TGCAGTGGCGGCAGTTTCTACAATGAGCAGTTCTTC.

This rearrangement joins TRBV4-1 to TRBJ2-5; D is perhaps TRBD1 (6 bases). Looked up from germline, CDR1 is MGHRA and CDR2 is YSYEKL. The CDR3 is made up of 16 amino acids. Trimming took 1 base from V and 5 from J, leaving 17 bases between them. This chain's CDR3 is CASSQVGRHGGETQYF. CDR3 coding DNA: TGCGCCAGCAGCCAAGTCGGCAGGCATGGGGGCGAGACCCAGTACTTC.

This rearrangement joins TRBV20-1 to TRBJ2-7; 12 nucleotides line up with TRBD2. CDR3 length equals 12 residues. Germline values: CDR1 DFQATT, CDR2 SNEGSKA (reference sequence). CDR3 loop: CRRLAGVGEQYF. As DNA, the CDR3 is TGCAGGCGACTAGCGGGAGTTGGCGAGCAGTACTTC.

This chain joins TRBV5-6 and TRBJ2-1; D is perhaps TRBD2 (6 bases). V was clipped by 1 base and J by 15 bases, with 14 bases between them. CDR1 SGHDT and CDR2 YYEEEE come from the germline V gene. The CDR3 runs 12 residues. CDR3 residues: CASSLWREGGFF. Written as DNA, the CDR3 is TGTGCCAGCAGCTTGTGGCGGGAAGGCGGGTTCTTC.

The chain is built from TRBV3-1 and TRBJ1-1; D gene unclear. V was trimmed by 1 base and J by 8 bases, leaving 8 bases between them. The CDR3 covers 12 residues. CDR1 and CDR2 from the germline V gene are LGHDT and YNNKEL (reference sequence). The CDR3 region is CASSQGPDEAFF. The CDR3 bases are TGTGCCAGCAGCCAAGGACCGGACGAAGCTTTCTTT.

This clonotype was recorded only once. The V gene is TRBV30, the J gene TRBJ2-6; D is possibly TRBD1 or TRBD2 (5 bases each). Trimming shortened V by 2 bases and J by 3 bases, and 26 bases separated the two germline ends. Germline V gene lookup returns CDR1 GTSNPN and CDR2 SVGIG (reference sequence). The CDR3 totals 20 residues. The CDR3 DNA sequence: TGTGCCTGGAGTCGCCAACAGTTCAAATTCGGGACGGGTGGGGCCAACGTCCTGACTTTC. Protein product: CAWSRQQFKFGTGGANVLTF.

This chain connects TRBV11-2 to TRBJ1-1; D unclear. From germline, CDR1 is SGHAT and CDR2 FQNNGV. Between the trimmed V and J ends, which lost 5 bases and 4 bases, there was a span of 17 bases. The CDR3 has 15 residues. The CDR3 loop is CASSHLRARSTEAFF. The CDR3 DNA reads as TGTGCCAGCAGCCACCTGAGGGCGCGTTCCACTGAAGCTTTCTTT.

The chain carries TRBV25-1 and TRBJ2-7, with D perhaps being TRBD1 or TRBD2 (5 bases each). Between the trimmed V and J ends, which lost 8 bases and 1 base, there was a span of 12 bases. Germline assignment: CDR1 MGHDK and CDR2 SYGVNS. The CDR3 is 13 residues long. Here the CDR3 reads CASSVGVSYEQYF. Written as DNA, the CDR3 is TGTGCCAGCTCGGTGGGGGTGTCCTACGAGCAGTACTTC.

The chain carries TRBV6-5 and TRBJ2-5; 12 bases are a match to TRBD1. Trimming took 11 bases from V and 5 from J; bases not matched to a gene: 6. Germline V gives CDR1 MNHEY, CDR2 SVGAGI. The CDR3 spans 13 residues. The CDR3 bases are TGTGCCTCCGGGACAGGGGGCCGGGAGACCCAGTACTTC. This translates into CASGTGGRETQYF.